One and the same sample provided the 30 T cell receptor beta chains below, sequenced in a study of Graves' ophthalmopathy and Graves' hyperthyroidism. CDR3 regions of TCR beta were amplified from RNA transcripts. Investigators did first-round RT-PCR with HTBI primers, then second-round multiplex PCR. Each CDR3 protein gets one entry after TCRdb re-called the multiplex PCR reads with MiXCR. This table has 900,000 to 1,200,000 distinct CDR3 sequences, 35% to 40% appearing once. Sequencing input: peripheral blood or thyroid tissue (not recorded which). The source is an adult man with Graves' hyperthyroidism.

In this sample, this clonotype turned up many times. The chain has TRBV20-1 and TRBJ2-5; 9 positions agree with TRBD1. The CDR3 totals 14 residues. V shed 3 bases, J shed 2 bases, and the junction held 4 bases outside the gene matches. Germline V gene sequence: CDR1 DFQATT, CDR2 SNEGSKA (reference sequence). CDR3 in DNA: TGCAGTGCTAGTCGGACAGGGGTACAAGAGACCCAGTACTTC. This encodes CSASRTGVQETQYF.

This clonotype was detected a few times. The CDR3 coding sequence is TGTGCCAGCGAGGGCAGGATCATCTATGGCTACACCTTC. This codes for CASEGRIIYGYTF. The chain links TRBV5-6 to TRBJ1-2; no reliable D call. V was trimmed by 7 bases and J by 4 bases, leaving 14 bases between them. This CDR3 spans 13 amino acids. Germline V lookup: CDR1 SGHDT, CDR2 YYEEEE. The full variable domain, its missing parts supplied by reference TRBV5-6 and TRBJ1-2, is DAGVTQSPTHLIKTRGQQVTLRCSPKSGHDTVSWYQQALGQGPQFIFQYYEEEERQRGNFPDRFSGHQFPNYSSELNVNALLLGDSALYLCASEGRIIYGYTFGSGTRLTVV.

This clonotype came up a few times. The gene calls are TRBV9 and TRBJ2-7, with TRBD1 identical over 7 bases. There are 15 residues in the CDR3. Trimming removed 0 bases from V and 1 base from J; junction bases left unmatched: 4. Looked up from germline, CDR1 is SGDLS and CDR2 is YYNGEE. CDR3 in amino acids: CASSVDTGVSYEQYF. The CDR3 nucleotides read TGTGCCAGCAGCGTAGACACAGGGGTATCCTACGAGCAGTACTTC.

The genes are TRBV19 and TRBJ1-1; a weak D match, TRBD1 (5 bases). The V gene lost 6 bases and the J gene lost 4 bases, with 21 bases spanning the gap. Germline-derived CDR1 and CDR2 are LNHDA and SQIVND (reference sequence). This CDR3 spans 16 amino acids. The CDR3 loop reads CASSPPPSGAGTEAFF. The CDR3 nucleotides are TGTGCCAGTAGCCCTCCACCCAGTGGGGCTGGCACTGAAGCTTTCTTT.

This clonotype was picked up a small number of times. The J gene is TRBJ2-3, the V gene TRBV20-1; D remains unclear. Germline V gene data show CDR1 as DFQATT and CDR2 as SNEGSKA (reference sequence). This CDR3 is built from 14 residues. V lost 2 bases to trimming and J lost 1 base, with 10 bases between them. The CDR3 DNA sequence: TGCAGTGCTAGACCAAGAGCCGGCACAGATACGCAGTATTTT. The encoded protein is CSARPRAGTDTQYF.

This rearrangement joins TRBV7-9 to TRBJ2-7; 8 bases match TRBD1. CDR3 length: 15 amino acids. From germline, CDR1 is SEHNR and CDR2 FQNEAQ (reference sequence). V was pared by 4 bases and J by 2 bases, with 7 bases of the junction left unmatched. The DNA for the CDR3 is TGTGCCAGCAGCTCTACGGGACAGGTCCCCTACGAGCAGTACTTC. Residues: CASSSTGQVPYEQYF.

The chain has TRBV29-1 and TRBJ2-1, with a weak D call TRBD1 (5 bases). The V end was cut by 5 bases, the J end by 6 bases, with 11 bases between. The CDR3 totals 12 residues. Germline values: CDR1 SQVTM, CDR2 ANQGSEA. The CDR3 region is CSVQGNGNEQFF. CDR3 in DNA: TGCAGCGTTCAGGGAAACGGCAATGAGCAGTTCTTC.

This sequence joins TRBV20-1 and TRBJ1-1; D remains unclear. This CDR3 is built from 10 residues. In germline, CDR1 is DFQATT, CDR2 SNEGSKA (reference sequence). Trimming pared 1 base from V and 7 bases from J, leaving 4 bases between. CDR3 DNA: TGCAGTGCTAGAGGGAATGAAGCTTTCTTT. This gives the protein CSARGNEAFF.

Ten or more counts support this clonotype. The chain carries TRBV13 and TRBJ2-7; tentative D call: TRBD1 (6 bases). Germline CDR1 is PRHDT and CDR2 is FYEKMQ (reference sequence). The CDR3 length is 15 residues. The V and J ends lost 2 bases and 2 bases respectively, with 13 bases between them. The CDR3 region has the DNA TGTGCCAGCAGCTTATCCCGGGACACTCCCTACGAGCAGTACTTC. As protein: CASSLSRDTPYEQYF.

This CDR3 is CSVTGRNSGANVLTF. CDR3 DNA sequence: TGCAGCGTCACGGGCAGGAACTCTGGGGCCAACGTCCTGACTTTC. This chain connects TRBV29-1 to TRBJ2-6; D unresolved. V lost 6 bases and J 0 bases, leaving 12 bases between the germline ends. From germline, CDR1 is SQVTM and CDR2 ANQGSEA. This CDR3 contains 15 residues.

The chain is built from TRBV11-1 and TRBJ2-5, with D perhaps TRBD1 (7 bases). Germline assignment: CDR1 SGHAT and CDR2 FQDESV (reference sequence). The CDR3 length is 14 residues. The V and J ends lost 1 base and 8 bases respectively, with 14 bases between them. DNA of the CDR3: TGTGCCAGCAGCTTAGATGCCAGGGGGGTAACCCAGTACTTC. This gives the protein CASSLDARGVTQYF.

J is TRBJ2-5 and V is TRBV20-1; possibly TRBD2 for D (6 bases). Germline lookup yields CDR1 DFQATT and CDR2 SNEGSKA (reference sequence). Trimming took off 6 bases at V and 4 bases at J, with 18 bases between the two ends. The CDR3 is 14 amino acids. The CDR3 loop reads CSARNGGRRETQYF. Here the CDR3 DNA reads TGCAGTGCCCGAAATGGAGGGCGGAGAGAGACCCAGTACTTC.

This clonotype was recorded many times. This chain joins TRBV19 and TRBJ2-5; 7 nucleotides match TRBD1. The CDR3 is made up of 15 amino acids. V trimming: 3 bases; J trimming: 1 base; junction bases outside the gene matches: 5. CDR1 and CDR2 (germline): LNHDA, SQIVND (reference sequence). CDR3 in amino acids: CASSMVGQPQETQYF. Here the CDR3 DNA reads TGTGCCAGTAGTATGGTGGGACAGCCCCAAGAGACCCAGTACTTC.

This clonotype has at least ten counts. The CDR3 DNA reads TGTGCCATCAGGGAACAGGACTCTGGAAACACCATATATTTT. The encoded protein is CAIREQDSGNTIYF. This chain joins TRBV10-3 and TRBJ1-3; D perhaps matches TRBD1 (5 bases). The germline CDR1 and CDR2 sequences are ENHRY and SYGVKD. The V end lost 6 bases, the J end lost 0 bases, and 9 bases lay between the germline ends. This CDR3 comprises 14 residues.

CDR3 bases: TGTGCCAGCAGCTCCACCGAGGGGGCGACTAATGAAAAACTGTTTTTT. Residues: CASSSTEGATNEKLFF. The chain combines TRBV7-4 with TRBJ1-4; TRBD1 matches at 7 bases. Losses at the gene ends were 4 bases for V and 2 bases for J; bases not matched to a gene: 7. The length of the CDR3 is 16 residues. Germline-derived CDR1 and CDR2 are SGHVT and SQSDAQ. The full variable domain, rest sourced from reference TRBV7-4 and TRBJ1-4, is GAGVSQSPRYKVAKRGRDVALRCDSISGHVTLYWYRQTLGQGSEVLTYSQSDAQRDKSGRPSGRFSAERPERSVSTLKIQRTEQGDSAVYLCASSSTEGATNEKLFFGSGTQLSVL.

Ten or more counts support this clonotype. The genes are TRBV15 and TRBJ2-7; 7 bases match TRBD2. V dropped 4 bases and J dropped 2; count of bases not matched to a gene: 8. CDR1 and CDR2 from the germline V gene are LNHNV and YYDKDF (reference sequence). The CDR3 consists of 15 residues. The CDR3 DNA sequence: TGTGCCACCAGCACGCCTAGCGGACCCCCCTACGAGCAGTACTTC. It specifies CATSTPSGPPYEQYF.

Comment on this clonotype: Mismatch with germline at one junction end may stem from a read error. This rearrangement joins TRBV7-2 to TRBJ1-4; 8 nucleotides line up with TRBD1. Germline assignment: CDR1 SGHTA and CDR2 FQGNSA. CDR3 size: 16 residues. CDR3 sequence reads: CACSGSAGTGGEKLFF. CDR3 DNA: TGTGCCTGCAGCGGATCGGCCGGGACAGGTGGGGAAAAACTGTTTTTT.

The genes are TRBV29-1 and TRBJ1-1; 10 nucleotides agree with TRBD1. The CDR3 extends over 16 amino acids. After removal of 8 bases from V and 1 base from J, the junction contained 13 bases not matched to a gene. Germline CDR1 and CDR2: SQVTM and ANQGSEA. The CDR3 DNA follows: TGCAGCACCAGGGACCGGACAGGGGGTAGGAACACTGAAGCTTTCTTT. Translation: CSTRDRTGGRNTEAFF.

V usage is TRBV6-5 and J usage is TRBJ1-5; D is possibly TRBD1 (6 bases). Germline V gives CDR1 MNHEY, CDR2 SVGAGI. This CDR3 comprises 15 residues. The germline V and J ends were trimmed by 2 bases and 6 bases, with 14 bases remaining between them. The DNA of the CDR3 is TGTGCCAGCAGTTACAGCAGGGGCGGATTTCAGCCCCAGCATTTT. Protein product: CASSYSRGGFQPQHF.

This chain joins TRBV2 and TRBJ1-2, with D unresolved. This CDR3 contains 13 residues. Deletions cut 5 bases from V and 2 bases from J, with 9 bases between. Germline V CDR1 and CDR2: SNHLY, FYNNEI. CDR3: CASSYEGNYGYTF. CDR3 DNA: TGTGCCAGCAGTTACGAGGGAAACTATGGCTACACCTTC.

This clonotype was seen ten or more times. This chain links TRBV6-1 with TRBJ2-7; D may be TRBD2 (6 bases). The CDR3 loop spans 13 amino acids. Germline lookup yields CDR1 MNHNS and CDR2 SASEGT. V lost 10 bases and J lost 1, with 14 bases in between. The CDR3 here is CATQAGTSYEQYF. The CDR3 DNA follows: TGTGCCACCCAAGCCGGGACTTCCTACGAGCAGTACTTC.

This rearrangement joins TRBV29-1 to TRBJ2-5; D is unclear. CDR3 length: 14 residues. The ends were cut back, 5 bases at V and 5 bases at J, with 18 bases in the middle. Germline V gives CDR1 SQVTM, CDR2 ANQGSEA. The CDR3 loop reads CSVQVRRLGETQYF. The CDR3 DNA follows: TGCAGCGTTCAGGTCCGGCGCCTTGGGGAGACCCAGTACTTC.

This clonotype has at least ten counts. The chain has TRBV7-6 and TRBJ2-3; perhaps TRBD1 as D (5 bases). V was clipped by 5 bases and J by 4 bases, with 7 bases between them. CDR1 and CDR2 from the germline V gene are SGHVS and FNYEAQ. The CDR3 length is 12 residues. For the CDR3, the DNA is TGTGCCAGCAGCCGCAGGGCAGATACGCAGTATTTT. This sequence encodes CASSRRADTQYF.

This clonotype was recorded at least ten times. The V gene is TRBV2, the J gene TRBJ2-2; 8 bases fit TRBD1. Germline V gene lookup returns CDR1 SNHLY and CDR2 FYNNEI. The CDR3 runs 15 residues. Unmatched junction bases numbered 8, after V lost 7 bases and J lost 4 bases. The CDR3 loop is CASTRGRWGTGELFF. CDR3 coding DNA: TGTGCCAGCACCAGGGGGCGATGGGGCACCGGGGAGCTGTTTTTT.

The V call is TRBV10-3, the J call TRBJ1-5; D is perhaps TRBD1 (6 bases). This CDR3 has 13 amino acids. Trimming stripped 6 bases from V and 1 base from J, with 7 bases between. Germline assignment: CDR1 ENHRY and CDR2 SYGVKD. The CDR3 here is CAISRGSNQPQHF. DNA of the CDR3: TGTGCCATCAGCAGGGGAAGCAATCAGCCCCAGCATTTT.

In the case of this clonotype: Since a much larger clone is just one base distant, this may be a read error. This chain joins TRBV7-9 and TRBJ1-4; D is uncertain. The CDR3 runs 17 residues. Germline V lookup: CDR1 SEHNR, CDR2 FQNEAQ (reference sequence). The chain's CDR3 is CAGRLDGPGQTNEKLFF. The DNA for the CDR3 is TGTGCCGGCAGGTTGGACGGTCCCGGGCAAACTAATGAAAAACTGTTTTTT. The full variable domain, completed using reference TRBV7-9 and TRBJ1-4, is DTGVSQNPRHKITKRGQNVTFRCDPISEHNRLYWYRQTLGQGPEFLTYFQNEAQLEKSRLLSDRFSAERPKGSFSTLEIQRTEQGDSAMYLCAGRLDGPGQTNEKLFFGSGTQLSVL.

This clonotype has a handful of counts. The V gene is TRBV6-2 or TRBV6-3, the J gene TRBJ1-5, with 7 nucleotides matching TRBD1. The CDR3 runs to 15 residues. Trimming cost V 5 bases and J 3 bases; bases outside gene matches: 7. In germline, CDR1 is MNHEY, CDR2 SVGEGT. The CDR3 loop reads CASSPAGTVNQPQHF. CDR3 nucleotide sequence: TGTGCCAGCAGTCCCGCCGGGACAGTCAATCAGCCCCAGCATTTT.

Concerning this clonotype itself: A much more abundant neighbour one base away suggests this may be a read error. The chain combines TRBV7-9 with TRBJ2-7; D possibly matches TRBD1 or TRBD2 (5 bases each). CDR1 SEHNR and CDR2 FQNEAQ come from the germline V gene (reference sequence). The CDR3 has 15 amino acids. CDR3: CASSMVGFGTYKQYF. For the CDR3, the DNA is TGTGCCAGCAGCATGGTTGGGTTTGGGACCTACAAGCAGTACTTC.

This clonotype has a single count. This chain connects TRBV20-1 to TRBJ2-5; D may be TRBD1 or TRBD2 (7 bases each). CDR1 is DFQATT, CDR2 SNEGSKA, per germline (reference sequence). This CDR3 has 15 residues. Trimming removed 3 bases from V and 9 bases from J, with 23 bases in between. In DNA form, the CDR3 reads TGCAGTGCTAGGGTCCCCCTGGGGGAGGGACAGCCCCAGTACTTC. Translating gives CSARVPLGEGQPQYF.

V is TRBV7-3 and J is TRBJ2-5, with a tentative D call TRBD2 (6 bases). Germline CDR1 SGHTA, CDR2 FQGTGA. CDR3 length: 16 amino acids. V gave up 2 bases and J gave up 3 bases, with 16 bases separating them. CDR3 DNA: TGTGCCAGCAGCTTAGGCGGAGGAGGGGTGGAAGAGACCCAGTACTTC. Protein product: CASSLGGGGVEETQYF.